A single sample is the source of the 4 T cell receptor beta chains below, sequenced in a study of tumor-infiltrating lymphocytes in primary liver carcinoma. With around 450 ng total RNA as template and a constant-region primer, TCR beta cDNA was made. Three nested multiplex PCR rounds of slightly modified ARM-PCR generated TCR beta libraries. Forward primers for TRBV1-TRBV30 and a C-beta reverse primer served the first two PCR rounds, at approximately 10 cycles each. TCRdb reanalysed the multiplex PCR reads using MiXCR and keeps one entry per CDR3 protein. In the table there are about 200,000 distinct CDR3 sequences, less than 75% of which are singletons. Researchers drew blood RNA from unsorted whole blood and extracted germline DNA as well. Specimen: peripheral blood. These receptors were taken from an older woman with primary liver carcinoma and hepatitis B virus infection.

The V call is TRBV29-1, the J call TRBJ2-7; D remains unclear. The germline CDR1 and CDR2 sequences are SQVTM and ANQGSEA. This CDR3 spans 12 amino acids. Trimming took 5 bases from V and 13 from J, leaving 21 bases between them. The CDR3 is CSVLVVSYERYF. The CDR3 DNA is TGCAGCGTTTTAGTGGTCTCCTACGAGCGATACTTC.

The chain is built from TRBV5-5 and TRBJ2-7, with D uncertain. This CDR3 is 15 amino acids long. From germline, CDR1 is SGHKS and CDR2 YYEKEE (reference sequence). V was cut by 1 base and J by 1 base, with 12 bases left in between. In nucleotides, the CDR3 is TGTGCCAGCAGCTTGTCCGTAGGGCAATCCTACGAGCAGTACTTC. This codes for CASSLSVGQSYEQYF. The full variable domain, completed using reference TRBV5-5 and TRBJ2-7, is DAGVTQSPTHLIKTRGQQVTLRCSPISGHKSVSWYQQVLGQGPQFIFQYYEKEERGRGNFPDRFSARQFPNYSSELNVNALLLGDSALYLCASSLSVGQSYEQYFGPGTRLTVT.

On this clonotype itself: One end of the junction varies from germline; a read error may be responsible. The chain joins TRBV4-2 to TRBJ2-1; TRBD1 agrees at 8 bases. Germline CDR1 reads LGHNA; CDR2 reads YNFKEQ. The CDR3 consists of 15 residues. The CDR3 bases are TGTTCCAGCAGCCAAGACGGGGACAGGACAAGCCCCCCGTTCTTC. Translated, it gives CSSSQDGDRTSPPFF.

This chain links TRBV11-2 with TRBJ2-4; 8 positions match TRBD1. CDR1 and CDR2 (germline): SGHAT, FQNNGV. The length of the CDR3 is 16 residues. V was pared by 3 bases and J by 15 bases, with 19 bases of the junction left unmatched. The CDR3 sequence: CASSFGGLRSGGVSYF. The CDR3 nucleotides read TGTGCCAGCAGCTTTGGCGGCCTCAGGTCAGGGGGCGTCTCGTACTTC.